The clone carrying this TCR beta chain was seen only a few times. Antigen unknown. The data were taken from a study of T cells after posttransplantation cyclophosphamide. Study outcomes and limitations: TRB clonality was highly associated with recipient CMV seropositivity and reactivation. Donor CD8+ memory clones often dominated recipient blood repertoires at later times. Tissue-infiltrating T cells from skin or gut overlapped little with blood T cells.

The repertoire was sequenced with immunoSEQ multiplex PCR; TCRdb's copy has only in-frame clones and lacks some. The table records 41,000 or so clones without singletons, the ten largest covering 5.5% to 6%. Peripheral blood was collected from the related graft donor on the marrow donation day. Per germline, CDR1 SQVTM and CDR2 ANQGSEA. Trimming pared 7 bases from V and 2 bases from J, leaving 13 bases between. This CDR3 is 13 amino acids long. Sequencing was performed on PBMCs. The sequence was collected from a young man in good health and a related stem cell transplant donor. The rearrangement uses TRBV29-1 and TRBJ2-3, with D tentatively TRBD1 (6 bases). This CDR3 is CSADGQPTDTQYF. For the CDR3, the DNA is TGCAGCGCCGATGGACAGCCCACAGATACGCAGTATTTT.